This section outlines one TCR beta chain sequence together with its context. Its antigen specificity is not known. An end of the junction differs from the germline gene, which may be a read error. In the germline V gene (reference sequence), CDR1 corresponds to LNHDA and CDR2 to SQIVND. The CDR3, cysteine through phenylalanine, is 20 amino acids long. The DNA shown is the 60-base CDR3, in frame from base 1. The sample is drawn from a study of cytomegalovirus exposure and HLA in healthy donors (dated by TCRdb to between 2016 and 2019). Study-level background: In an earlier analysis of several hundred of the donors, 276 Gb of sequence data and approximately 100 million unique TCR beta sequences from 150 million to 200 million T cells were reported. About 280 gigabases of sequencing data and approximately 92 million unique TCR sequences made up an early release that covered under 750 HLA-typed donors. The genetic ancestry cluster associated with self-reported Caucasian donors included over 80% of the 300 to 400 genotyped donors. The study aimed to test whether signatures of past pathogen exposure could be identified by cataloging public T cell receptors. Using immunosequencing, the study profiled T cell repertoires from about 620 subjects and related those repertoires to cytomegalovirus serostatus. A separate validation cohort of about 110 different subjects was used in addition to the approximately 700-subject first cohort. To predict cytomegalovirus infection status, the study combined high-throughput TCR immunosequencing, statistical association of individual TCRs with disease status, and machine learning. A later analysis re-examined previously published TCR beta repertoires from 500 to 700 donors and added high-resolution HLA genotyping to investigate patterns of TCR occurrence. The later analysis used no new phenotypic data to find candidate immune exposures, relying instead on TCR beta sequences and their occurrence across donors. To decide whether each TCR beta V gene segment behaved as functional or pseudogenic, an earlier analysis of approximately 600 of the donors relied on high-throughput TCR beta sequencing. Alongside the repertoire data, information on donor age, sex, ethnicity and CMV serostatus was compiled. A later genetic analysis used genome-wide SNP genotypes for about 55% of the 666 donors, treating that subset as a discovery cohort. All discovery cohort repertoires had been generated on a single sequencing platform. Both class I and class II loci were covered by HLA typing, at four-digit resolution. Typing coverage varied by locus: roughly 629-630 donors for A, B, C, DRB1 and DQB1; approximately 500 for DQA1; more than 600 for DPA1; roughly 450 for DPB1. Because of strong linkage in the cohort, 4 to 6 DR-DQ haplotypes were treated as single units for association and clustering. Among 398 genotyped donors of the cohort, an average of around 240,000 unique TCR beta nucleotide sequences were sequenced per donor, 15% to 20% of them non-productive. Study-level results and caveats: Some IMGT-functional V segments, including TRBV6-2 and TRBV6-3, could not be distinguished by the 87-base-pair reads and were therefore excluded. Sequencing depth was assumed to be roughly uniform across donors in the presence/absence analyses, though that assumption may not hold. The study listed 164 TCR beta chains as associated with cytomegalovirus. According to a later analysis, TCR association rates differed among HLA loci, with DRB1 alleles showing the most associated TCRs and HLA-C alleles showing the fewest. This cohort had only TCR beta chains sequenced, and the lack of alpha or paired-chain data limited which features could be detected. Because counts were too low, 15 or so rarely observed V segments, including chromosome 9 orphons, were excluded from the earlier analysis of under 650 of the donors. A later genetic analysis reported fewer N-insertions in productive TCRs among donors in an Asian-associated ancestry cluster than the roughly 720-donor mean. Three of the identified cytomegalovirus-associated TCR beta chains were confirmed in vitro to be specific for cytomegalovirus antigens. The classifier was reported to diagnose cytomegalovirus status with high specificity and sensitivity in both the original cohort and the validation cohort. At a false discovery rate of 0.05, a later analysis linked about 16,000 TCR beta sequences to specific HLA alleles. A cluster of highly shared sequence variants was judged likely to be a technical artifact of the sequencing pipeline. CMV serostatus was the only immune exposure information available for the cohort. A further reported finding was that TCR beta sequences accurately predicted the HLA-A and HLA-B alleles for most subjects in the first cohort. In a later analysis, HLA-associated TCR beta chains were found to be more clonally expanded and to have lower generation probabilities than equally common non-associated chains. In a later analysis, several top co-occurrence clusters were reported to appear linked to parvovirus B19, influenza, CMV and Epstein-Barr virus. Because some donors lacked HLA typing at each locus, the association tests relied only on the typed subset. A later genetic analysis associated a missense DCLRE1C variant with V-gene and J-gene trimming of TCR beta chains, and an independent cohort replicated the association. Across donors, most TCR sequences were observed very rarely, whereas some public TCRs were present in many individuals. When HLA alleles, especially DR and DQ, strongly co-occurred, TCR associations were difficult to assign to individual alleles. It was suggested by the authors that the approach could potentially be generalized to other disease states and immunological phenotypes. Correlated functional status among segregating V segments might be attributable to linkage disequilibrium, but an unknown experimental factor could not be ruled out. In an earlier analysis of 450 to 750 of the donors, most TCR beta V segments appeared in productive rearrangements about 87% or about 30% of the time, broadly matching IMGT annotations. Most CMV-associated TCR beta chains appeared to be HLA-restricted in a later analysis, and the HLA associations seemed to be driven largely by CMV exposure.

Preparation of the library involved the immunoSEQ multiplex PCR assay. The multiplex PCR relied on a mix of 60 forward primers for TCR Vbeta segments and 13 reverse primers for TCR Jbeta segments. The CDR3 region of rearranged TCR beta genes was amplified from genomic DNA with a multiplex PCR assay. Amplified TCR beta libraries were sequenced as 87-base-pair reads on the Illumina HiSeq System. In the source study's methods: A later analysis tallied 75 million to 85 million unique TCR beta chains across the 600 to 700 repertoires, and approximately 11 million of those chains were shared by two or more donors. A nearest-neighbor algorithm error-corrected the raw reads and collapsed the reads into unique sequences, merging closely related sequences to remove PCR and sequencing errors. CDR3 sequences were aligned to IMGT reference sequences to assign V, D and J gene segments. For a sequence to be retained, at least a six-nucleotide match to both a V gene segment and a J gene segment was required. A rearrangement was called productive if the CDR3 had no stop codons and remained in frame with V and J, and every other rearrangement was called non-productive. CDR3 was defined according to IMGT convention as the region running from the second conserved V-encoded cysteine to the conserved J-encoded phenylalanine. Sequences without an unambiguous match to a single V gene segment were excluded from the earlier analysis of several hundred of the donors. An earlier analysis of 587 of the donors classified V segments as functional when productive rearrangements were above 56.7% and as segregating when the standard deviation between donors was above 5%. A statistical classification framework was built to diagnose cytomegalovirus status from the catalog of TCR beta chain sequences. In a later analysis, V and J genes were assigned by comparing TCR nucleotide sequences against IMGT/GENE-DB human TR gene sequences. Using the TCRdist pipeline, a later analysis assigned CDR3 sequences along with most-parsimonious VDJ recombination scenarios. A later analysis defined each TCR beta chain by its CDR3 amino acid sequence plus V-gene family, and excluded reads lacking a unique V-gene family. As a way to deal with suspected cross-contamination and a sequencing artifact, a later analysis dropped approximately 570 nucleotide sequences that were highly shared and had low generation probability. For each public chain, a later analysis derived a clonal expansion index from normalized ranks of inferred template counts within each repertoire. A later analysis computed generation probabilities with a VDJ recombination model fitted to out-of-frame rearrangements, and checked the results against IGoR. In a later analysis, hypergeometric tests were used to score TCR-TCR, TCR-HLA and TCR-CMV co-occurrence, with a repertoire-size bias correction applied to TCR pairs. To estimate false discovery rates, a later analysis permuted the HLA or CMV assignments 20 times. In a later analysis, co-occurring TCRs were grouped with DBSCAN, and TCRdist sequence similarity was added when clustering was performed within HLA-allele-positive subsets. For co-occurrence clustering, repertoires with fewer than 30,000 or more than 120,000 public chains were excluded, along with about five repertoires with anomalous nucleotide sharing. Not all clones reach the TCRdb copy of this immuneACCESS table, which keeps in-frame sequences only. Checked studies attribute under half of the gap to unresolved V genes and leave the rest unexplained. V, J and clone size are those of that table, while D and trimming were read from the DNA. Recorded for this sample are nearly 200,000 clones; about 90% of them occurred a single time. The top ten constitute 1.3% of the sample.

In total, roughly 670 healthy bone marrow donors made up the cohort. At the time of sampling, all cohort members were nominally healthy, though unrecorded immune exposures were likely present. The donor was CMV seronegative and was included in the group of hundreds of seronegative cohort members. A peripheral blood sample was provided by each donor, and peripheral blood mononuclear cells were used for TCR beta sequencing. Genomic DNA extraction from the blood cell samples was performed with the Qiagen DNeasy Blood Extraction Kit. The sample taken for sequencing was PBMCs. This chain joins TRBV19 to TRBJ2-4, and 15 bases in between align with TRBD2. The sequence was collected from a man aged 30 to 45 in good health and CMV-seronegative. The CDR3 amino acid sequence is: CASTSRDGLAGGLAKNSQYF. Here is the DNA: TGTGCCAGTACCTCCCGCGATGGACTAGCGGGAGGGCTAGCAAAAAACAGTCAGTACTTC.